This entry describes one TCR beta chain. No antigen is known for it. No clone much larger than this one lies a single base away; base qualities are absent. Library generation was performed with RT-PCR. The data were produced on an Illumina HiSeq 2500. TCRdb ran its own pipeline on the public reads, namely fastp trimming at Q25 and MiXCR clone calling, and kept in-frame beta chains. Duplicate CDR3 protein sequences are folded into a single record with the most common DNA and genes. For this sample the table gives hundreds of thousands of distinct CDR3 sequences, of which approximately 11% were detected only once. 9.5% to 15% of the sample lies in the top ten. The CDR3 covers 15 residues, taking in both the cysteine and the phenylalanine. CDR3 DNA only is kept here, 45 bases in frame from base 1. V loses 3 bases at its end and J loses 6 bases; junction bases beyond the gene matches: 11. Looking up the germline V gene yields CDR1 SQVTM and CDR2 ANQGSEA.

This entry belongs to a study of response to subunit inactivated influenza vaccine (dated by TCRdb to 2016 to 2018). Regarding the research as a whole: Deep quantitative T cell receptor repertoire profiling was used in the study to track responses to a trivalent subunit inactivated influenza vaccine. The study at large found these results: The authors proposed that each seasonal influenza vaccination may bring in only a limited number of new T cells.

In light of the paper, this sample's time point label describes: 40 to 45 days after influenza vaccine administration. Material: PBMCs from blood, obtained roughly 45 days after vaccination. Here the chain combines TRBV29-1 and TRBJ2-3; 8 bases in between match TRBD2. The receptor comes from a man in his fifties who received an inactivated influenza vaccine. Donor details come from another sample of the same person, matched by shared clones. The DNA sequence is as follows: TGCAGCGTTGAGTCGGGGCGGGAGGTCGAGGATACGCAGTATTTT. It is translated as CSVESGREVEDTQYF.